These 14 T cell receptor beta chains were all obtained from the same sample, sequenced in a study of blood T cell repertoires in COVID-19. Some clones are missing from TCRdb's copy, which holds only in-frame ones; the method was immunoSEQ multiplex PCR. The table includes 200,000 to 250,000 clones, roughly 88% detected once. Sequencing used peripheral blood. The receptor source for this set is a man younger than 45 who had recovered from COVID-19.

This clone was counted only a few times. This chain connects TRBV4-1 to TRBJ2-7; the match to TRBD2 covers 7 bases. This CDR3 comprises 14 residues. CDR1 and CDR2 (germline): MGHRA, YSYEKL. Losses at the gene ends were 3 bases for V and 4 bases for J; bases not matched to a gene: 6. This CDR3 reads CASSQAREAYEQYF. The DNA of the CDR3 is TGCGCCAGCAGCCAGGCACGGGAGGCTTACGAGCAGTACTTC.

Notes on this clone: The sample holds other DNA sequences that translate to the same CDR3. V and J are TRBV19 and TRBJ2-5; D possibly corresponds to TRBD2 (6 bases). The V gene lost 3 bases and the J gene lost 3 bases, with 8 bases spanning the gap. Per the germline V gene, CDR1 is LNHDA and CDR2 is SQIVND (reference sequence). The CDR3 extends over 13 amino acids. Here the CDR3 reads CASSMGGEETQYF. As DNA, the CDR3 is TGTGCCAGTAGTATGGGGGGAGAAGAGACCCAGTACTTC.

The rearrangement uses TRBV21-1 and TRBJ1-1; no DNA check was done on the table's D call, TRBD1. TRBV21-1 is a pseudogene locus. This CDR3 has 14 amino acids. The CDR3 is CASSQRQGEGEAFF. The CDR3 DNA reads as TGTGCCAGCAGCCAAAGACAGGGGGAGGGTGAAGCTTTCTTT.

The V call is TRBV6-1, the J call TRBJ1-1; 11 nucleotides line up with TRBD1. V was clipped by 3 bases and J by 7 bases; unmatched bases: 4. CDR3 length: 14 residues. Per the germline V gene, CDR1 is MNHNS and CDR2 is SASEGT. CDR3 amino acids: CASSEDRGRVEAFF. The CDR3 DNA reads as TGTGCCAGCAGTGAGGACAGGGGGCGAGTTGAAGCTTTCTTT.

The chain combines TRBV5-8 with TRBJ1-2; D is ambiguous. Germline CDR1 SGHTS, CDR2 YDEGEE. V lost 0 bases and J 4 bases, leaving 10 bases between the germline ends. There are 14 residues in the CDR3. The CDR3 here is CASSLGPDFYGYTF. The CDR3, as DNA: TGTGCCAGCAGCTTGGGGCCGGACTTCTATGGCTACACCTTC.

The chain combines TRBV7-2 with TRBJ1-1; TRBD1 is a possible D gene (5 bases). The CDR3 spans 13 residues. The V gene lost 2 bases and the J gene lost 11 bases, with 15 bases spanning the gap. CDR1 is SGHTA and CDR2 is FQGNSA in the germline V gene. CDR3 sequence (DNA): TGTGCCAGCAGCTTAATTGGGCAGGGAAGGGCTTTCTTT. This encodes CASSLIGQGRAFF.

The CDR3 here is CASSSGGLQPQHF. CDR3 sequence (DNA): TGTGCCAGCAGTTCCGGGGGGTTGCAGCCCCAGCATTTT. V usage is TRBV5-6 and J usage is TRBJ1-5, with D possibly being TRBD1 (5 bases). From germline, CDR1 is SGHDT and CDR2 YYEEEE. The CDR3 is 13 amino acids. The V end lost 5 bases, the J end lost 7 bases, and 13 bases lay between the germline ends.

The chain couples TRBV6-5 to TRBJ2-1, with 8 bases fitting TRBD1. Looked up from germline, CDR1 is MNHEY and CDR2 is SVGAGI. The V and J ends lost 7 bases and 0 bases, in that order; junction bases with no gene match: 5. The CDR3 runs 15 residues. CDR3: CASKGQASSYNEQFF. DNA for the CDR3: TGTGCCAGCAAGGGACAGGCGAGCTCCTACAATGAGCAGTTCTTC.

V gene TRBV19 combines with J gene TRBJ2-3; 9 positions match TRBD2. This CDR3 has 19 amino acids. V trimming: 0 bases; J trimming: 2 bases; junction bases outside the gene matches: 12. The germline V gene has CDR1 LNHDA and CDR2 SQIVND (reference sequence). The CDR3 is CASSIDPPTLAGVTDTQYF. CDR3 DNA: TGTGCCAGTAGTATAGATCCCCCAACCTTAGCGGGGGTCACAGATACGCAGTATTTT. Full variable domain (rest looked up from reference TRBV19 and TRBJ2-3): DGGITQSPKYLFRKEGQNVTLSCEQNLNHDAMYWYRQDPGQGLRLIYYSQIVNDFQKGDIAEGYSVSREKKESFPLTVTSAQKNPTAFYLCASSIDPPTLAGVTDTQYFGPGTRLTVL.

The chain carries TRBV19 and TRBJ2-7, with D perhaps TRBD1 (7 bases). CDR1 and CDR2 (germline): LNHDA, SQIVND (reference sequence). The V end was cut by 3 bases, the J end by 4 bases, with 19 bases between. The CDR3 covers 16 residues. In DNA, the CDR3 is TGTGCCAGTAGTATGCTAGGGGGCCGTGGAGGGTACGAGCAGTACTTC. This sequence encodes CASSMLGGRGGYEQYF.

The V and J genes are TRBV9 and TRBJ1-2; no clear D gene. Deletions cut 0 bases from V and 5 bases from J, with 5 bases between. Per germline, CDR1 SGDLS and CDR2 YYNGEE. The CDR3 totals 12 residues. CDR3: CASSVGQYGYTF. The CDR3 DNA reads TGTGCCAGCAGCGTAGGGCAGTATGGCTACACCTTC.

In its sample, this clone was seen a few times. This chain connects TRBV7-8 to TRBJ1-2; D not resolved. CDR3 length: 17 amino acids. Trimming removed 1 base from V and 4 bases from J, with 19 bases in between. In germline, CDR1 is SGHVS, CDR2 FQNEAQ. The CDR3: CASSLVYAGPSTYGYTF. The CDR3 DNA follows: TGTGCCAGCAGCTTAGTTTACGCAGGTCCCTCTACCTATGGCTACACCTTC.

This rearrangement joins TRBV27 to TRBJ1-2, with 10 positions matching TRBD1. Germline V gene data show CDR1 as MNHEY and CDR2 as SMNVEV (reference sequence). There are 14 residues in the CDR3. Unmatched junction bases numbered 5, after V lost 2 bases and J lost 8 bases. CDR3 in amino acids: CASSLMGTGEGYTF. CDR3 in DNA: TGTGCCAGCAGTTTAATGGGGACAGGGGAGGGCTACACCTTC.

The CDR3 here is CASSLRDSNQPQHF. The CDR3, as DNA: TGTGCCAGCAGTTTACGGGATAGCAATCAGCCCCAGCATTTT. The chain recombines TRBV27 with TRBJ1-5; D is unclear. Germline assignment: CDR1 MNHEY and CDR2 SMNVEV (reference sequence). The CDR3 runs to 14 residues. The V end lost 2 bases, the J end lost 0 bases, and 5 bases lay between the germline ends.